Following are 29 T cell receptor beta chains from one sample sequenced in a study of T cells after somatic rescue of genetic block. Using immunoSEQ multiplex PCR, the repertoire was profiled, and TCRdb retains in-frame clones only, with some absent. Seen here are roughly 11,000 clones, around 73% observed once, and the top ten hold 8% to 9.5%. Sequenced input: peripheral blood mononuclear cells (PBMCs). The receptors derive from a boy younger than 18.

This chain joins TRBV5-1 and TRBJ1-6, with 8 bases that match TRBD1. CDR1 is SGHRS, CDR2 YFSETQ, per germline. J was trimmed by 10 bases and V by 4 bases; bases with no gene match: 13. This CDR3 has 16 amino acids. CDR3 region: CASSLRTGWMNSPLHF. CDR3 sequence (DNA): TGCGCCAGCAGCCTAAGGACAGGGTGGATGAACTCACCCCTCCACTTT.

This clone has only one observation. The CDR3 nucleotides read TGTGCCAGCAGCCAAGATATCAACGAGCAGTACTTC. Protein sequence: CASSQDINEQYF. J is TRBJ2-5 and V is TRBV4-2; D unresolved. The J call is uncertain, as TRBJ2-7 better fits the DNA end. CDR3 length: 12 residues. Germline V gene lookup returns CDR1 LGHNA and CDR2 YNFKEQ.

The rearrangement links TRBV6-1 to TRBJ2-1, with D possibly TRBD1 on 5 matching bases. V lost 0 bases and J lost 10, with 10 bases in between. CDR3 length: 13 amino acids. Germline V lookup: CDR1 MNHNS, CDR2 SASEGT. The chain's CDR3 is CASSEARQSEQFF. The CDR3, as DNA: TGTGCCAGCAGTGAAGCGCGACAGTCGGAGCAGTTCTTC.

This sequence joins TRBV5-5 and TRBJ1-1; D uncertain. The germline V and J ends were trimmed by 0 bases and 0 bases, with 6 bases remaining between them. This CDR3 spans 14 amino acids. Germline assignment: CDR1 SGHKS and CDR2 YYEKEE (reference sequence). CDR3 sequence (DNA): TGTGCCAGCAGCTTGGCACGGGTGAACACTGAAGCTTTCTTT. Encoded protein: CASSLARVNTEAFF.

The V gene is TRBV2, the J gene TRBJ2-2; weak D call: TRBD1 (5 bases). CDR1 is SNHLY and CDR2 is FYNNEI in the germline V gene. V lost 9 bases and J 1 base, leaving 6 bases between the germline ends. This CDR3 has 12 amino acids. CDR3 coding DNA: TGTGCCAGTGACAGGAACACCGGGGAGCTGTTTTTT. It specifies CASDRNTGELFF.

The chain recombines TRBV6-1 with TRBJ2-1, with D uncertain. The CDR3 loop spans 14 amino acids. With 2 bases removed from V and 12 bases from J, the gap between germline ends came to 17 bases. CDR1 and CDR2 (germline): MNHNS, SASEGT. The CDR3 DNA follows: TGTGCCAGCAGTGAAATTCTTCGATCGGTTGGGCAGTTCTTC. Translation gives CASSEILRSVGQFF.

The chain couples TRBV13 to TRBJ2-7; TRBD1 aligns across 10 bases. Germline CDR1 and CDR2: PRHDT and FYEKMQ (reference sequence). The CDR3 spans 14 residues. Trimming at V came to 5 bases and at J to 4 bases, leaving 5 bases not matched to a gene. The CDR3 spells CASSTTGGWYEQYF. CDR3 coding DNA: TGTGCCAGCAGCACGACAGGGGGCTGGTACGAGCAGTACTTC.

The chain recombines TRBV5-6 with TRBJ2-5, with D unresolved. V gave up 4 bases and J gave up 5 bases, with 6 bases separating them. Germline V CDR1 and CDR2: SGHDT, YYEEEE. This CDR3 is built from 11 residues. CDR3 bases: TGTGCCAGCAGCATAGGGGAGACCCAGTACTTC. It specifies CASSIGETQYF.

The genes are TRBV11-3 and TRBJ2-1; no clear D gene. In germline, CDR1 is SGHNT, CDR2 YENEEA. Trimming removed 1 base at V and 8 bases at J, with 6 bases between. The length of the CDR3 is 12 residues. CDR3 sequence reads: CASSLVPHEQFF. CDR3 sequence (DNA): TGTGCCAGCAGCTTAGTGCCGCATGAGCAGTTCTTC.

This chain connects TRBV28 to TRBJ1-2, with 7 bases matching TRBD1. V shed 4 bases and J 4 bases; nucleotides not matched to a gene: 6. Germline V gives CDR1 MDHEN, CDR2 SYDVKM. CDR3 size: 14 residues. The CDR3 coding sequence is TGTGCCAGCAGTTCTCACGGGACAGCCTATGGCTACACCTTC. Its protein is CASSSHGTAYGYTF.

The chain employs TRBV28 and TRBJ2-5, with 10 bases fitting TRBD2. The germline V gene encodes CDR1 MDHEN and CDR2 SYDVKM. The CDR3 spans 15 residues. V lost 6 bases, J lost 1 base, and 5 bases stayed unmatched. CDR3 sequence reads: CASRELAGSQETQYF. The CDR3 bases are TGTGCCAGCAGAGAACTAGCGGGGTCCCAAGAGACCCAGTACTTC.

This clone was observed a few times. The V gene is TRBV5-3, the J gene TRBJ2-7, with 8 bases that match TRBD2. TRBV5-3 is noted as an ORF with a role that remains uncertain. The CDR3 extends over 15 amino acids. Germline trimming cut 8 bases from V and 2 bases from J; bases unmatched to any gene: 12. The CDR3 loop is CASTFTGGEAYEQYF. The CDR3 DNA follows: TGTGCCAGCACCTTCACCGGGGGGGAGGCCTACGAGCAGTACTTC.

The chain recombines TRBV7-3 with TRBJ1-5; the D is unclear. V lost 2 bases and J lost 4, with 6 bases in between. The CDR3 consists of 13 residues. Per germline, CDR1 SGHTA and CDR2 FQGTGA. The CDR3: CASSLGPNQPQHF. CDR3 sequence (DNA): TGTGCCAGCAGCTTAGGCCCTAATCAGCCCCAGCATTTT.

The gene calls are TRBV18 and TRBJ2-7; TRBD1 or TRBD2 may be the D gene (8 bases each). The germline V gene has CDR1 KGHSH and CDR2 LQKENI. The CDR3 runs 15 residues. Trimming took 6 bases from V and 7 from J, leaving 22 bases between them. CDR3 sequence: CASSVGGQGLGEQYF. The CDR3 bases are TGTGCCAGCTCGGTCGGCGGACAGGGACTAGGAGAGCAGTACTTC.

The CDR3 sequence: CASSPLRVGAGETQYF. CDR3 DNA sequence: TGCGCCAGCAGCCCCCTAAGGGTCGGGGCCGGAGAGACCCAGTACTTC. This rearrangement joins TRBV4-1 to TRBJ2-5; TRBD1 or TRBD2 may be the D gene (5 bases each). The germline gives CDR1 MGHRA, CDR2 YSYEKL. The CDR3 length is 16 residues. The germline V and J ends were trimmed by 4 bases and 4 bases, with 19 bases remaining between them.

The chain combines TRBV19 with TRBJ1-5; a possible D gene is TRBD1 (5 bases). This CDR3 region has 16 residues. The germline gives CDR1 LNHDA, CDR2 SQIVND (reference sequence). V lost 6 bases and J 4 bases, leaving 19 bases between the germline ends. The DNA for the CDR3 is TGTGCCAGTAGAGTCTCCCCCGGGACCCTAAATCAGCCCCAGCATTTT. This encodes CASRVSPGTLNQPQHF.

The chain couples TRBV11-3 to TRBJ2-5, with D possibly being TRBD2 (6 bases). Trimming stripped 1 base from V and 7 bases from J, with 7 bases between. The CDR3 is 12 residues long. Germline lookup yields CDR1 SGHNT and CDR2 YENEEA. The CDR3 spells CASSLGRGTQYF. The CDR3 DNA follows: TGTGCCAGCAGCTTAGGGAGGGGGACCCAGTACTTC.

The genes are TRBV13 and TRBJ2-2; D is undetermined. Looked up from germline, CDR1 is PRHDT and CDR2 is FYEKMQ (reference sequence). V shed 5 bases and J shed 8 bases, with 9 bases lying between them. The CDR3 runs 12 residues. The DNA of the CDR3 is TGTGCCAGCAGCCCCCTCGGGGGGGAGCTGTTTTTT. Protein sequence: CASSPLGGELFF.

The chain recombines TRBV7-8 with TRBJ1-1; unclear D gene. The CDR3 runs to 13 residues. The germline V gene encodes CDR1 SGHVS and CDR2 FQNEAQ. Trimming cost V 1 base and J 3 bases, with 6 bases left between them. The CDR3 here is CASSLGLDTEAFF. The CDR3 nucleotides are TGTGCCAGCAGCTTAGGCCTAGACACTGAAGCTTTCTTT.

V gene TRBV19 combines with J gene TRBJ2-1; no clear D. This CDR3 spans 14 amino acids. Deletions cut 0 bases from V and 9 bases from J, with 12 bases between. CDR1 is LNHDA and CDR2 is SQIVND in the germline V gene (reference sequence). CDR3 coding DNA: TGTGCCAGTAGTATAGATCTGTGGTGGACTGAGCAGTTCTTC. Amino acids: CASSIDLWWTEQFF.

CDR3 nucleotides: TGTGCCAGCAGTGAAGGGGGGAAGCTGAATGAAAAACTGTTTTTT. It yields the protein CASSEGGKLNEKLFF. The chain is built from TRBV6-1 and TRBJ1-4; weak D call: TRBD1 (5 bases). Trimming cost V 1 base and J 5 bases, with 11 bases left between them. This CDR3 has 15 residues. Per the germline V gene, CDR1 is MNHNS and CDR2 is SASEGT.

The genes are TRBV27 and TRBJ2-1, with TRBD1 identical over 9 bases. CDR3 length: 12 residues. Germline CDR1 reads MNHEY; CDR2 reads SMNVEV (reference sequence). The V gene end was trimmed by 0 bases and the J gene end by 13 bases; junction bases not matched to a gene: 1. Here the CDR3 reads CASSLSGQGQFF. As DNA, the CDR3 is TGTGCCAGCAGTTTATCGGGACAGGGTCAGTTCTTC.

The chain's CDR3 is CASKQYSTEAFF. The CDR3 DNA follows: TGTGCCAGCAAACAGTATTCCACTGAAGCTTTCTTT. This chain uses TRBV6-5 with TRBJ1-1; no definite D call. Germline CDR1 MNHEY, CDR2 SVGAGI. V was cut by 7 bases and J by 4 bases, with 10 bases left in between. This CDR3 contains 12 residues.

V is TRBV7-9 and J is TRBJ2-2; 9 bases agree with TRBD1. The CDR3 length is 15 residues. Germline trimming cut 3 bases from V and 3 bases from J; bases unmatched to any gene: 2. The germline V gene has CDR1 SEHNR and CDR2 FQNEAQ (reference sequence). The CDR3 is CASSFGQGHTGELFF. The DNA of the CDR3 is TGTGCCAGCAGCTTCGGACAGGGGCACACCGGGGAGCTGTTTTTT.

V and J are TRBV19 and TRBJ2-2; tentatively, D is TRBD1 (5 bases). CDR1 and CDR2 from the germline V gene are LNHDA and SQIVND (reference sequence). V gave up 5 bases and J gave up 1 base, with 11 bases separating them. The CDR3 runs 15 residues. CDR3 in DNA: TGTGCCAGTAGTTATGCCAGGGAGAACACCGGGGAGCTGTTTTTT. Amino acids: CASSYARENTGELFF.

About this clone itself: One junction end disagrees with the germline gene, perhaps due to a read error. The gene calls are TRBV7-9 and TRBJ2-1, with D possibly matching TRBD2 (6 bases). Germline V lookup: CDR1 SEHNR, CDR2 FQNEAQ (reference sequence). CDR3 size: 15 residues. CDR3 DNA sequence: TGTTCCAGCAGCCGAGAAAGCGGGTCTGGGAATGAGCAGTTCTTC. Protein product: CSSSRESGSGNEQFF.

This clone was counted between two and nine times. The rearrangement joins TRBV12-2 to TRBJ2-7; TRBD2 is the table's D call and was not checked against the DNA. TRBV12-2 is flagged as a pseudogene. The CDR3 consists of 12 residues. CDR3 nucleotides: TGTGCAAGTCCCGGTGTTTGCTACGAGCAGTACTTC. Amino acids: CASPGVCYEQYF.

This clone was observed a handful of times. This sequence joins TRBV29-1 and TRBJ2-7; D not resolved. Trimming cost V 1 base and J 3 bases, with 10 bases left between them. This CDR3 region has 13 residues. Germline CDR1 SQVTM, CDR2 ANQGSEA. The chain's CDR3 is CSVEVDGSYEQYF. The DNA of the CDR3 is TGCAGCGTTGAAGTGGATGGAAGCTACGAGCAGTACTTC.

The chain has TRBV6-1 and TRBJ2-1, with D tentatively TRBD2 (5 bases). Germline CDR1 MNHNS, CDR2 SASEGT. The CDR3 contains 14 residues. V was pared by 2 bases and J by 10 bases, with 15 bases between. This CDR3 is CASSEIRGILEQFF. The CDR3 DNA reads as TGTGCCAGCAGTGAAATCCGGGGAATTTTGGAGCAGTTCTTC.